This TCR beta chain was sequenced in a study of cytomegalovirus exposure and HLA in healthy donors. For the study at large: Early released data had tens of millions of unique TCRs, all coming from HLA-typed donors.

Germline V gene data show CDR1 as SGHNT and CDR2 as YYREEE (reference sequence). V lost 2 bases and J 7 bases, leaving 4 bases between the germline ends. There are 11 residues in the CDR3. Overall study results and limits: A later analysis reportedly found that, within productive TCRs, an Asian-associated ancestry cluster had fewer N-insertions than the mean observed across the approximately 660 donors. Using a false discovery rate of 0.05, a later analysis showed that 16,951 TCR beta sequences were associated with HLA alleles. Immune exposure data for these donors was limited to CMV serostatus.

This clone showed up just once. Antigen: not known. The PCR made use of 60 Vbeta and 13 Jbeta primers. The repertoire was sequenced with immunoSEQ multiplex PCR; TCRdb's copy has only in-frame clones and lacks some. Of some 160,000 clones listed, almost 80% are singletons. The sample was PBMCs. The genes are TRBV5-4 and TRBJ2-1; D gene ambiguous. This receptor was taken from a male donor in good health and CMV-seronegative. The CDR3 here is CASSFRNEQFF. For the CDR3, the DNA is TGTGCCAGCAGCTTCCGGAATGAGCAGTTCTTC.